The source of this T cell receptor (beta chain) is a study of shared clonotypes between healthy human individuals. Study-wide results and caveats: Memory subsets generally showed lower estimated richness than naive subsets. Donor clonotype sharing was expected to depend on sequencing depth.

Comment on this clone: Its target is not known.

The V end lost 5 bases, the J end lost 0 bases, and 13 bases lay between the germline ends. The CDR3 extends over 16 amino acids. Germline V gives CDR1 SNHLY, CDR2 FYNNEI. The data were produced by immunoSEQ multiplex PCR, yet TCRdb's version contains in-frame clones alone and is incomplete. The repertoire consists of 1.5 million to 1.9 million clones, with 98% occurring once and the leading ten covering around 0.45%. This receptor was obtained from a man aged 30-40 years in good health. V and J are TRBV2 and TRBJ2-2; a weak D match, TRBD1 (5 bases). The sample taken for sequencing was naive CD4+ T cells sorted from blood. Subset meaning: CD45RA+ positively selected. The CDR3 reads CASSSTDSANTGELFF. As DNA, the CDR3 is TGTGCCAGCAGTTCCACCGACAGCGCGAACACCGGGGAGCTGTTTTTT. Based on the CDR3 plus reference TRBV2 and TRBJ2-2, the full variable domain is EPEVTQTPSHQVTQMGQEVILRCVPISNHLYFYWYRQILGQKVEFLVSFYNNEISEKSEIFDDQFSVERPDGSNFTLKIRSTKLEDSAMYFCASSSTDSANTGELFFGEGSRLTVL.